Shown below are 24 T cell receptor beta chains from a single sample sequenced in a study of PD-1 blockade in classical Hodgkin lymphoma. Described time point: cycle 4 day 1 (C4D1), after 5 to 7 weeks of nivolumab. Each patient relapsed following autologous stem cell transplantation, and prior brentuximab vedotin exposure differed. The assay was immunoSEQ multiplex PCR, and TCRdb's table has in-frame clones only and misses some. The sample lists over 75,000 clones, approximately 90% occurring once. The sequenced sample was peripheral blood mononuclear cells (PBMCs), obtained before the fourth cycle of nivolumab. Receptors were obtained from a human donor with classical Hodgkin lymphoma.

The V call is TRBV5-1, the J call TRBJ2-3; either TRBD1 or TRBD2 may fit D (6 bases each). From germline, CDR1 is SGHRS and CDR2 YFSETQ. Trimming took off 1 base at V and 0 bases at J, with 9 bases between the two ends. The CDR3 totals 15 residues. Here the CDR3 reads CASSLRGVSTDTQYF. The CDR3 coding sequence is TGCGCCAGCAGCTTGAGGGGGGTTAGCACAGATACGCAGTATTTT. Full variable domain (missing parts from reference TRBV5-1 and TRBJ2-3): KAGVTQTPRYLIKTRGQQVTLSCSPISGHRSVSWYQQTPGQGLQFLFEYFSETQRNKGNFPGRFSGRQFSNSRSEMNVSTLELGDSALYLCASSLRGVSTDTQYFGPGTRLTVL.

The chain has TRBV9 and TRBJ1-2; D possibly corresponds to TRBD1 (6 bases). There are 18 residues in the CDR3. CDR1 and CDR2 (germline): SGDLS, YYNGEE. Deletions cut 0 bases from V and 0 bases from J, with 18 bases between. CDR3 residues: CASSVEVLGGNANYGYTF. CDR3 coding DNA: TGTGCCAGCAGCGTAGAGGTCTTAGGGGGGAACGCTAACTATGGCTACACCTTC.

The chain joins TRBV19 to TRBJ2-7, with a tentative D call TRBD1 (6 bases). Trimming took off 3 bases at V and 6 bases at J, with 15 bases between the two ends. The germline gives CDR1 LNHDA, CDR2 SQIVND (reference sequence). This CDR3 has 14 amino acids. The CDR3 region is CASSMNREWREQYF. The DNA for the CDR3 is TGTGCCAGTAGTATGAACAGGGAATGGCGCGAGCAGTACTTC.

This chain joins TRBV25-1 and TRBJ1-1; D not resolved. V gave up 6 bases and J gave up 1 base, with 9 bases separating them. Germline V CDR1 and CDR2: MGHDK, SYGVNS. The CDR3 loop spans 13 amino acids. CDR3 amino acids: CASSTRPNTEAFF. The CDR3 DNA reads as TGTGCCAGCAGCACCCGACCGAACACTGAAGCTTTCTTT.

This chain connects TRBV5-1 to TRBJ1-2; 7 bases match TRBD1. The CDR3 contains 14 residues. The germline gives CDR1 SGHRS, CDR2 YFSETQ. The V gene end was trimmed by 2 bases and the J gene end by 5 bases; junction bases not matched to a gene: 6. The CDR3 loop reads CASSFGGGGYGYTF. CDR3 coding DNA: TGCGCCAGCAGCTTCGGAGGGGGCGGGTATGGCTACACCTTC.

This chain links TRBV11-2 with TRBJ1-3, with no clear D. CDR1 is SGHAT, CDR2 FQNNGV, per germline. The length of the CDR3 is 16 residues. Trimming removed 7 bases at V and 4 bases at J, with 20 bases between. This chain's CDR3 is CASTPLQGLGGNTIYF. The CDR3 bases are TGTGCCAGCACCCCTTTGCAAGGGTTAGGAGGAAACACCATATATTTT.

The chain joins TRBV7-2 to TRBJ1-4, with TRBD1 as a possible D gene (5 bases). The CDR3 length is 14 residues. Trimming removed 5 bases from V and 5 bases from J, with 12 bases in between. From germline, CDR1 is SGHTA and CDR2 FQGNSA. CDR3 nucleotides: TGTGCCAGCAGCCCCCCGAACAGGAATGAAAAACTGTTTTTT. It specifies CASSPPNRNEKLFF.

CDR3 nucleotides: TGTGCCACCAGCAAAGGATCCGGGGCCAACGTCCTGACTTTC. Amino acid sequence: CATSKGSGANVLTF. The V gene is TRBV15, the J gene TRBJ2-6; no reliable D call. CDR1 and CDR2 from the germline V gene are LNHNV and YYDKDF (reference sequence). V was pared by 4 bases and J by 4 bases, with 8 bases between. There are 14 residues in the CDR3.

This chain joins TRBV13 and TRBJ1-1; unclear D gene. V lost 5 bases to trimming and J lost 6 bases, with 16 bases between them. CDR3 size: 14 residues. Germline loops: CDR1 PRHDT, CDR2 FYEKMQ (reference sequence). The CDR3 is CASSESARRAEAFF. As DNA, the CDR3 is TGTGCCAGCAGCGAAAGCGCTAGGAGGGCTGAAGCTTTCTTT.

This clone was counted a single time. This CDR3 reads CASSIHPGSNYGYTF. Written as DNA, the CDR3 is TGCGCCAGCAGCATCCACCCAGGGAGTAACTATGGCTACACCTTC. The J gene is TRBJ1-2, the V gene TRBV5-1; D might be TRBD1 (5 bases). CDR3 size: 15 residues. The V gene lost 4 bases and the J gene lost 1 base, with 14 bases spanning the gap. From germline, CDR1 is SGHRS and CDR2 YFSETQ.

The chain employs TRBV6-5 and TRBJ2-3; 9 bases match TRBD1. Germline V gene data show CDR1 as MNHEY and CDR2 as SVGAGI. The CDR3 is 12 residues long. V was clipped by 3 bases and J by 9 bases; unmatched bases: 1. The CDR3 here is CASSYGQGTQYF. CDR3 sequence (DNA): TGTGCCAGCAGTTATGGACAGGGGACGCAGTATTTT.

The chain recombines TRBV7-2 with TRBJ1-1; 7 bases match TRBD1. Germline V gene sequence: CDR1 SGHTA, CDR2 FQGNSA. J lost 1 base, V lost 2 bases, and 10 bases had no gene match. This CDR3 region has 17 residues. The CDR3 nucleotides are TGTGCCAGCAGCTTAAGTAGTACAGGGGCACCGAACACTGAAGCTTTCTTT. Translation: CASSLSSTGAPNTEAFF.

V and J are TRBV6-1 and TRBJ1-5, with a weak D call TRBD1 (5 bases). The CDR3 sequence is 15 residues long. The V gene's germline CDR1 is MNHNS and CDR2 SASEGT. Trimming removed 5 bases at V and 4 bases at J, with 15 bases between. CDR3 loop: CASSNWGRLNQPQHF. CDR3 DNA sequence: TGTGCCAGCAGTAATTGGGGACGGCTAAATCAGCCCCAGCATTTT.

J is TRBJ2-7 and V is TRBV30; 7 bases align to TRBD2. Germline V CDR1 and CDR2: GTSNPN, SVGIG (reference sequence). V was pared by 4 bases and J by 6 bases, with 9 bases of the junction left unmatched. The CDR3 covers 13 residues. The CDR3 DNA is TGTGCCTGGACGGGACTAAGAAGATCCGAGCAGTACTTC. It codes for CAWTGLRRSEQYF. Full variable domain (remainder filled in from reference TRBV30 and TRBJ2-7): SQTIHQWPATLVQPVGSPLSLECTVEGTSNPNLYWYRQAAGRGLQLLFYSVGIGQISSEVPQNLSASRPQDRQFILSSKKLLLSDSGFYLCAWTGLRRSEQYFGPGTRLTVT.

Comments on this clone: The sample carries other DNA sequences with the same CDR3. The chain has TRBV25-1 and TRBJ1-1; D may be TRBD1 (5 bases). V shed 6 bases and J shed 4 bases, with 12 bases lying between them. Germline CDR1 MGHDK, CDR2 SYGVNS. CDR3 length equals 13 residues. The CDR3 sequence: CASSERGITEAFF. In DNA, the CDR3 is TGTGCCAGCAGCGAGAGGGGTATCACTGAAGCTTTCTTT.

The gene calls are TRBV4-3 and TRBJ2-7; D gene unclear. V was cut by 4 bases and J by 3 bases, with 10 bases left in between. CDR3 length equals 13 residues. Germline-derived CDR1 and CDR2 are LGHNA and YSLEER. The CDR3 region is CASSPPGSYEQYF. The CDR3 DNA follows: TGCGCCAGCAGCCCCCCCGGTAGCTACGAGCAGTACTTC.

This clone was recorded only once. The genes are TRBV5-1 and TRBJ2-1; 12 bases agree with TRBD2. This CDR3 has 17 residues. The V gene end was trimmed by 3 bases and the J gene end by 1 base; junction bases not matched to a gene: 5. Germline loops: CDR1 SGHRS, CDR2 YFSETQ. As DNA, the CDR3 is TGCGCCAGCAGCTCACCAACTAGCGGGGGGTCCTACAATGAGCAGTTCTTC. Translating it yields CASSSPTSGGSYNEQFF.

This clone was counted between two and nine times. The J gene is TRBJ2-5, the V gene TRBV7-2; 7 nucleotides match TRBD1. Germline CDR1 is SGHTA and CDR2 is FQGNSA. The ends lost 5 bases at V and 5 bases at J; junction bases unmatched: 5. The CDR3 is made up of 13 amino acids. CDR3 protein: CASSRQGRETQYF. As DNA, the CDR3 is TGTGCCAGCAGCAGACAGGGCCGCGAGACCCAGTACTTC.

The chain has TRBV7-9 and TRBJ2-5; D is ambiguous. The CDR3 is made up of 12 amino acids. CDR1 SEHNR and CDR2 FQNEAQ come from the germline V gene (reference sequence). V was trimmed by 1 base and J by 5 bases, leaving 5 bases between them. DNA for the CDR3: TGTGCCAGCAGCTTAGATCCCGAGACCCAGTACTTC. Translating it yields CASSLDPETQYF.

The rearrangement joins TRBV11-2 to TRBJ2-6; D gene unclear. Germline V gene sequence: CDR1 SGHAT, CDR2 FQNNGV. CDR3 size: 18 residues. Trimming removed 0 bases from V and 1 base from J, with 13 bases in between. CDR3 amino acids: CASSLDWFQVSGANVLTF. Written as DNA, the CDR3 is TGTGCCAGCAGCTTAGATTGGTTTCAAGTTTCTGGGGCCAACGTCCTGACTTTC.

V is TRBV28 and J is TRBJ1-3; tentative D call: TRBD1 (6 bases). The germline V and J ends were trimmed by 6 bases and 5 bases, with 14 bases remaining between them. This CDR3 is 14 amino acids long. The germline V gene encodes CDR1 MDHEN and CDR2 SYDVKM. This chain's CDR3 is CASSEGDRRNTIYF. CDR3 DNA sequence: TGTGCCAGCAGCGAGGGGGATCGGAGAAACACCATATATTTT.

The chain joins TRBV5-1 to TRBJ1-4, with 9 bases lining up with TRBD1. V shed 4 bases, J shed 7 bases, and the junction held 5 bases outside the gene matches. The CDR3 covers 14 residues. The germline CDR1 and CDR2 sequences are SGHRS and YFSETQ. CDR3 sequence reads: CASSRDRESEKLFF. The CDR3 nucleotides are TGCGCCAGCAGCCGGGACAGGGAGAGTGAAAAACTGTTTTTT.

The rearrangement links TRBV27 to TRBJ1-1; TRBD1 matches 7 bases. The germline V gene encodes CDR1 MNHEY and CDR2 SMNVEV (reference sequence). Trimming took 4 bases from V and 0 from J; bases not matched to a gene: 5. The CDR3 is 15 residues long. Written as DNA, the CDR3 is TGTGCCAGCAGTTGGCTGGACAGGATGAACACTGAAGCTTTCTTT. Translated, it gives CASSWLDRMNTEAFF.

The CDR3 DNA follows: TGTGCCAGCAGACCCGACCCACCCGGCACCGGGGAGCTGTTTTTT. Translated: CASRPDPPGTGELFF. This chain uses TRBV21-1 with TRBJ2-2. TRBV21-1 is labeled a pseudogene. CDR3 size: 15 residues.